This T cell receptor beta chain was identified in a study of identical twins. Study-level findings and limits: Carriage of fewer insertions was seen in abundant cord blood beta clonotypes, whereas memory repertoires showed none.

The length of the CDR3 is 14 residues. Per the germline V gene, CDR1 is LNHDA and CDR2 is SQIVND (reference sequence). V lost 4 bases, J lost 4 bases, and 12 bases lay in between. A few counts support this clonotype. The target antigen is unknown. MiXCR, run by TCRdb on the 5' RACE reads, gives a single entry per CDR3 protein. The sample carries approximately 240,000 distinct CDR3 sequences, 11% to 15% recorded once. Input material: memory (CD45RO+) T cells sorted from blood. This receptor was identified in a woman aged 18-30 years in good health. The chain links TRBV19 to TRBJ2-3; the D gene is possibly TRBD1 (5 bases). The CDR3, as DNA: TGTGCCAGTAGTACGACAGCAAACGCAGATACGCAGTATTTT. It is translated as CASSTTANADTQYF.